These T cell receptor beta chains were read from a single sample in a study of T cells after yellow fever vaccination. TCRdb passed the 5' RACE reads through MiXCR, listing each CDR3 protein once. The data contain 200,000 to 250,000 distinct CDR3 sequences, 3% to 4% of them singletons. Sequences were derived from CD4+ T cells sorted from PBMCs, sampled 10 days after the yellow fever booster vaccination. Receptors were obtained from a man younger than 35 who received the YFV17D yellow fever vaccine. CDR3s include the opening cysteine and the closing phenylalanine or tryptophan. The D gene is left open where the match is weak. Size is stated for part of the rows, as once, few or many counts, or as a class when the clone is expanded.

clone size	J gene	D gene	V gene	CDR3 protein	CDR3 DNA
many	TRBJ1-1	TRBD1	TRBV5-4	CASSSGQGRTEAFF	TGTGCCAGCAGCTCGGGACAGGGTCGAACTGAAGCTTTCTTT
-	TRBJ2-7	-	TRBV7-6	CASSLDEGATYEQYF	TGTGCCAGCAGCTTAGACGAGGGAGCAACCTACGAGCAGTACTTC
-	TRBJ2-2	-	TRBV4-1	CASSQEGRRTGELFF	TGCGCCAGCAGCCAAGAAGGGCGGAGGACCGGGGAGCTGTTTTTT
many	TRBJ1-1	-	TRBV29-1	CSVDWALNTEAFF	TGCAGCGTCGATTGGGCCCTGAACACTGAAGCTTTCTTT
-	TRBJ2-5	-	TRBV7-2	CASSLPPFGEQQETQYF	TGTGCCAGCAGCTTACCCCCTTTCGGGGAACAACAAGAGACCCAGTACTTC
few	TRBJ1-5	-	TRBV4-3	CASSQDPTGNQPQHF	TGCGCCAGCAGCCAAGATCCAACGGGCAATCAGCCCCAGCATTTT
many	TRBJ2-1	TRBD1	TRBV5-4	CASIQTGGRGEQFF	TGTGCCAGCATCCAAACAGGGGGTCGAGGTGAGCAGTTCTTC
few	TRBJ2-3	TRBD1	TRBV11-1	CASSLRSGTGADTQYF	TGTGCCAGCAGCTTACGGTCCGGGACAGGGGCAGATACGCAGTATTTT
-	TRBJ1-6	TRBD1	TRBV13	CASSPSTGGNSPLHF	TGTGCCAGCAGCCCCTCAACAGGGGGAAATTCACCCCTCCACTTT
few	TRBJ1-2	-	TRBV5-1	CASSLETGNLYGYTF	TGCGCCAGCAGCTTGGAAACGGGGAACCTCTATGGCTACACCTTC
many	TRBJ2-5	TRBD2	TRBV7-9	CASSLTSGGALETQYF	TGTGCCAGCAGCTTGACTAGCGGGGGGGCCCTAGAGACCCAGTACTTC
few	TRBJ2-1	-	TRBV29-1	CSVESGSNEQFF	TGCAGCGTTGAGTCAGGGTCCAATGAGCAGTTCTTC
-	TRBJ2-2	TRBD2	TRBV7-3	CASSLRSGVDTGELFF	TGTGCCAGCAGCTTACGGAGCGGGGTCGACACCGGGGAGCTGTTTTTT
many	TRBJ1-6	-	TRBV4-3	CASSQGDRAYNSPLHF	TGCGCCAGCAGCCAAGGCGACCGCGCCTATAATTCACCCCTCCACTTT
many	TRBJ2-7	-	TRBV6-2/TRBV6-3	CASRIQGAREQYF	TGTGCCAGCAGGATACAGGGAGCTCGGGAGCAGTACTTC
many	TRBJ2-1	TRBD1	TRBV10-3	CAISEQGTGDFNEQFF	TGTGCCATCAGTGAGCAGGGGACAGGGGATTTCAATGAGCAGTTCTTC
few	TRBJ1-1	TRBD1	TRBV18	CASSPPDRGEAFF	TGTGCCAGCTCACCTCCGGACAGGGGGGAAGCTTTCTTT
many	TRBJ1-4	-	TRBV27	CASSSKAATNEKLFF	TGTGCCAGCAGTTCGAAAGCTGCAACTAATGAAAAACTGTTTTTT
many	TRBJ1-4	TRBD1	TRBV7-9	CASSSGQRNEKLFF	TGTGCCAGCAGCTCGGGACAGCGAAATGAAAAACTGTTTTTT
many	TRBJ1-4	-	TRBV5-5	CASSLSWGANEKLFF	TGTGCCAGCAGCTTGTCATGGGGGGCAAATGAAAAACTGTTTTTT
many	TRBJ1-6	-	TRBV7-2	CASSTGQRLHF	TGTGCCAGCAGCACAGGACAGAGACTCCACTTT
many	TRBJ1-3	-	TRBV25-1	CASSDRLTGNTIYF	TGTGCCAGCAGTGACAGGTTGACTGGAAACACCATATATTTT
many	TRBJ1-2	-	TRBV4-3	CASSQPGGNNYGYTF	TGCGCCAGCAGCCAACCCGGCGGGAACAACTATGGCTACACCTTC
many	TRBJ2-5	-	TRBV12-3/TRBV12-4	CASSLAGGPETQYF	TGTGCCAGCAGTTTAGCGGGGGGGCCGGAGACCCAGTACTTC
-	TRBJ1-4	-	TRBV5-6	CASSLLQYATNEKLFF	TGTGCCAGCAGCTTGCTCCAATATGCAACTAATGAAAAACTGTTTTTT
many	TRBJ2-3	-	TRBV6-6	CASSPGGTDTQYF	TGTGCCAGCAGCCCCGGGGGCACAGATACGCAGTATTTT
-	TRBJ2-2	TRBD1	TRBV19	CASSTPPGQVTGELFF	TGTGCCAGTAGTACCCCACCGGGACAGGTCACCGGGGAGCTGTTTTTT
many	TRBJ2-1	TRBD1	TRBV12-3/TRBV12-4	CASTHGRDRGPHEQFF	TGTGCCAGCACCCACGGCCGGGACAGGGGCCCTCATGAGCAGTTCTTC
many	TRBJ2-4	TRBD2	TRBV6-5	CASSSTIAGWPDIQYF	TGTGCCAGCAGTTCGACTATAGCGGGGTGGCCGGACATTCAGTACTTC
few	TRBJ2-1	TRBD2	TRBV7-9	CASSPPRGGSYNEQFF	TGTGCCAGCAGCCCTCCTCGGGGGGGCTCCTACAATGAGCAGTTCTTC
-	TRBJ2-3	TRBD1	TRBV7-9	CASSTRQGADSDTQYF	TGTGCCAGCAGCACAAGACAGGGGGCGGACTCAGATACGCAGTATTTT
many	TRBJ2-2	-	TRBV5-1	CASSLSGDAGELFF	TGCGCCAGCAGCTTGTCAGGGGATGCCGGGGAGCTGTTTTTT
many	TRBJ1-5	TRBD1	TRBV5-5	CASSDPRTGWDQPQHF	TGTGCCAGCAGCGATCCAAGGACAGGGTGGGATCAGCCCCAGCATTTT
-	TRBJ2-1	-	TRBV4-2	CASSQVRGDEQFF	TGTGCCAGCAGCCAAGTCAGGGGCGATGAGCAGTTCTTC
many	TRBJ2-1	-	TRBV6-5	CASSYIWSSYNEQFF	TGTGCCAGCAGTTACATTTGGAGCTCCTACAATGAGCAGTTCTTC
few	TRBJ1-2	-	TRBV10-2	CASSEPGGGGYTF	TGCGCCAGCAGTGAGCCTGGGGGCGGTGGCTACACCTTC
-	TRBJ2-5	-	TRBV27	CASSFVNQETQYF	TGTGCCAGCAGTTTCGTCAATCAAGAGACCCAGTACTTC
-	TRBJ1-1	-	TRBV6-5	CASTLTPNTEAFF	TGTGCCAGCACTTTGACCCCGAACACTGAAGCTTTCTTT
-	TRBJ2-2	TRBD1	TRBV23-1	CASSHILPGGSVTGELFF	TGCGCCAGCAGTCACATCTTACCAGGGGGCTCGGTGACCGGGGAGCTGTTTTTT
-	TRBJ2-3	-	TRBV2	CASSGDLTDTQYF	TGTGCCAGCAGCGGGGACCTCACAGATACGCAGTATTTT
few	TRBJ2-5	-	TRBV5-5	CASSLEGQGSTQYF	TGTGCCAGCAGCTTGGAAGGCCAGGGGTCGACCCAGTACTTC
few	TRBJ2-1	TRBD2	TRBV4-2	CASSQAGAPGGTYNEQFF	TGTGCCAGCAGCCAAGCCGGGGCCCCGGGGGGGACCTACAATGAGCAGTTCTTC
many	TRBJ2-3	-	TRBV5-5	CASSFDGPDTQYF	TGTGCCAGCAGCTTCGACGGGCCAGATACGCAGTATTTT
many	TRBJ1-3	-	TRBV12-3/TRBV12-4	CASSLGENTIYF	TGTGCCAGCAGTTTGGGGGAGAACACCATATATTTT
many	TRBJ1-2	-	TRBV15	CATSSQGGGYTF	TGTGCCACCAGCAGTCAGGGAGGCGGCTACACCTTC
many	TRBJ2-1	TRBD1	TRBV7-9	CASSPQGERSWVEFF	TGTGCCAGCAGCCCCCAGGGGGAGCGGTCTTGGGTAGAGTTCTTC
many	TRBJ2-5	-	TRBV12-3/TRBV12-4	CASSRDYQETQYF	TGTGCCAGCAGTCGGGACTACCAAGAGACCCAGTACTTC
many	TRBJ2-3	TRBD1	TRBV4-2	CASSLQTGGRTDTQYF	TGTGCCAGCAGCCTCCAAACAGGGGGACGCACAGATACGCAGTATTTT
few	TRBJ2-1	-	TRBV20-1	CSANRAVRSSSYNEQFF	TGCAGTGCTAATCGGGCCGTCCGGTCCAGCTCCTACAATGAGCAGTTCTTC
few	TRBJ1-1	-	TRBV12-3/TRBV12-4	CASSLVRAVREGGTNTEAFF	TGTGCCAGCAGTTTAGTGCGAGCAGTCAGGGAGGGGGGGACGAACACTGAAGCTTTCTTT
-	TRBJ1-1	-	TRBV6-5	CASSYSTTGMNTEAFF	TGTGCCAGCAGTTACTCTACGACGGGGATGAACACTGAAGCTTTCTTT
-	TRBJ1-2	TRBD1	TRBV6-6	CASGGDRENYGYTF	TGTGCCAGCGGGGGGGACAGGGAAAACTATGGCTACACCTTC
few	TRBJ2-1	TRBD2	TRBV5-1	CASSLDGGGVYNEQFF	TGCGCCAGCAGCTTGGATGGCGGGGGGGTCTACAATGAGCAGTTCTTC
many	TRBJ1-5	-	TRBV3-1	CASSPTAEQPQHF	TGTGCCAGCAGCCCGACGGCCGAACAGCCCCAGCATTTT
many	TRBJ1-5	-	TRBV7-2	CASSLPDQPQHF	TGTGCCAGCAGCTTACCTGATCAGCCCCAGCATTTT
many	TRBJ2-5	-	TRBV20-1	CSARDLAEETQYF	TGCAGTGCTAGAGATCTTGCGGAAGAGACCCAGTACTTC
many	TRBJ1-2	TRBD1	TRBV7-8	CASSADRDSYGYTF	TGTGCCAGCAGCGCAGACAGGGACAGCTATGGCTACACCTTC
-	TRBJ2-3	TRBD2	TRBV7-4	CASSLVPASGVDTQYF	TGTGCCAGCAGCTTAGTGCCCGCTAGCGGGGTGGATACGCAGTATTTT
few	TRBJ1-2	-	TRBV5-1	CASSPGDFSYGYTF	TGCGCCAGCAGCCCTGGAGATTTTTCCTATGGCTACACCTTC